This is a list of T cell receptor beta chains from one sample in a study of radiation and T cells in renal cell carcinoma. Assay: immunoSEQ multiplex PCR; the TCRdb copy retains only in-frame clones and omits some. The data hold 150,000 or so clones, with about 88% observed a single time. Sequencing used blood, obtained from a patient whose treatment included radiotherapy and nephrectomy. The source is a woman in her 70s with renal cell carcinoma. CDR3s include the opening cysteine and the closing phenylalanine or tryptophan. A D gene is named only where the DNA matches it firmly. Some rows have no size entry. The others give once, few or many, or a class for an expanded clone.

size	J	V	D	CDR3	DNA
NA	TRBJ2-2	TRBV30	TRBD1	CASAGGNTGELFF	TGTGCCTCCGCAGGGGGCAACACCGGGGAGCTGTTTTTT
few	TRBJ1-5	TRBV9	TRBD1	CASSVGQVDQPQHF	TGTGCCAGCAGCGTCGGACAGGTCGATCAGCCCCAGCATTTT
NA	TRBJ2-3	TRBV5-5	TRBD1	CASSLSGTETDTQYF	TGTGCCAGCAGCTTGAGTGGGACAGAAACAGATACGCAGTATTTT
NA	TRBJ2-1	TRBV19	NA	CASSLMNNEQFF	TGTGCCAGTAGTCTCATGAACAATGAGCAGTTCTTC
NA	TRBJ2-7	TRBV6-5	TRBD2	CASRLAGGRYEQYF	TGTGCCAGCAGACTAGCGGGGGGGCGGTACGAGCAGTACTTC
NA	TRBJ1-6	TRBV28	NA	CATHKSSYNSPLHF	TGTGCCACCCATAAAAGCTCCTATAATTCACCCCTCCACTTT
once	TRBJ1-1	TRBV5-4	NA	CASSLGVRTNTEAFF	TGTGCCAGCAGCTTGGGGGTTCGGACGAACACTGAAGCTTTCTTT
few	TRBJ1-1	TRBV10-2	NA	CASSETSGILNTEAFF	TGCGCCAGCAGTGAGACATCAGGGATACTGAACACTGAAGCTTTCTTT
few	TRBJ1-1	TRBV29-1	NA	CSVDRRLNTEAFF	TGCAGCGTTGACAGACGCCTGAACACTGAAGCTTTCTTT
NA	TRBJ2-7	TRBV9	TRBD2	CASSVASGGYEQYF	TGTGCCAGCAGCGTAGCTAGCGGGGGTTACGAGCAGTACTTC
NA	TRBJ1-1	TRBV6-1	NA	CASSERVLNTEAFF	TGTGCCAGCAGTGAGAGGGTCTTGAACACTGAAGCTTTCTTT
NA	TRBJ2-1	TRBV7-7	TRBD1	CASSIRQGSSYNEQFF	TGTGCTAGCAGCATAAGACAGGGGAGCTCCTACAATGAGCAGTTCTTC
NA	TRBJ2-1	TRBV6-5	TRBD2	CASRRTSGYLNEQFF	TGTGCCAGCAGACGGACTAGCGGTTATTTGAATGAGCAGTTCTTC
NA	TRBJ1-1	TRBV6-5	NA	CASSSDNTEAFF	TGTGCCAGCAGTTCGGACAACACTGAAGCTTTCTTT
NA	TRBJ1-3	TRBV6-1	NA	CASRTNSGNTIYF	TGTGCCAGCAGGACAAACTCTGGAAACACCATATATTTT
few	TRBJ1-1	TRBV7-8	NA	CASTSQVGGEAFF	TGTGCCAGCACCTCCCAGGTAGGCGGTGAAGCTTTCTTT
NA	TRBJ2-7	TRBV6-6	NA	CASSYGIRGAYEQYF	TGTGCCAGCAGTTACGGTATACGGGGCGCCTACGAGCAGTACTTC
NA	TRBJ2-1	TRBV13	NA	CASSLGPRLGSEQFF	TGTGCCAGCAGCTTAGGCCCCAGATTAGGTAGTGAGCAGTTCTTC
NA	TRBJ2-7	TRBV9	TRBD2	CASSGGAGAAYEQYF	TGTGCCAGCAGCGGAGGAGCGGGGGCCGCCTACGAGCAGTACTTC
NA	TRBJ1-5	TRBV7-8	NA	CASSLGVGADQPQHF	TGTGCCAGCAGCTTAGGAGTGGGGGCCGATCAGCCCCAGCATTTT
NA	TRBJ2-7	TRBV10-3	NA	CAISAGDEYEQYF	TGTGCCATCAGTGCCGGGGACGAATACGAGCAGTACTTC
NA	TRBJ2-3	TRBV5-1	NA	CASTRGITDTQYF	TGCGCCAGTACTCGGGGGATCACAGATACGCAGTATTTT
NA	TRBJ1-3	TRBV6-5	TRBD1	CASSRTGGSGNTIYF	TGTGCCAGCAGTCGGACAGGGGGCTCTGGAAACACCATATATTTT
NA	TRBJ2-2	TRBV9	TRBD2	CASSVGRTGGNGELFF	TGTGCCAGCAGCGTAGGAAGGACGGGGGGAAACGGGGAGCTGTTTTTT
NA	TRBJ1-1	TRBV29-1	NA	CSIRWDKNTEAFF	TGCAGCATTCGTTGGGATAAGAACACTGAAGCTTTCTTT
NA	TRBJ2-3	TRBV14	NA	CASSQRLTVYGTDTQYF	TGTGCCAGCAGCCAAAGGTTGACTGTTTATGGCACAGATACGCAGTATTTT
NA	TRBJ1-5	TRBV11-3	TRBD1	CASSPGQNSNQPQHF	TGTGCCAGCAGCCCGGGACAGAATAGCAATCAGCCCCAGCATTTT
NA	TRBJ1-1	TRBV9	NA	CASSSATARGTEAFF	TGTGCCAGCAGCTCCGCGACAGCCCGGGGAACTGAAGCTTTCTTT
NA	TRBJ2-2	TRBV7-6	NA	CASSLKPNTGELFF	TGTGCCAGCAGCTTAAAACCGAACACCGGGGAGCTGTTTTTT
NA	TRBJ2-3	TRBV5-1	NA	CASTGGGSGTDTQYF	TGCGCCAGCACTGGGGGTGGTAGCGGCACAGATACGCAGTATTTT
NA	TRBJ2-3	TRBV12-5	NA	CASGPRVDTQYF	TGTGCTAGTGGTCCGAGGGTAGATACGCAGTATTTT
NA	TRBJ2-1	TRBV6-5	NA	CASSYLSTHPDNEQFF	TGTGCCAGCAGTTATCTTTCGACTCACCCCGACAATGAGCAGTTCTTC
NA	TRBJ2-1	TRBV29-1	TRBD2	CSVGGILAGEGSYNEQFF	TGCAGCGTTGGGGGTATACTAGCGGGGGAAGGTTCTTACAATGAGCAGTTCTTC
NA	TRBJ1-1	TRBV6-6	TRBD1	CASSRGQLNTEAFF	TGTGCCAGCAGCAGGGGACAGCTTAACACTGAAGCTTTCTTT
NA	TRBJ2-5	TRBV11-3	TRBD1	CASSPGTGARETQYF	TGTGCCAGCAGCCCCGGAACAGGGGCGCGAGAGACCCAGTACTTC
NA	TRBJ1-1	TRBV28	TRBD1	CASSPFGTGVTEAFF	TGTGCCAGCAGCCCCTTCGGGACAGGGGTCACTGAAGCTTTCTTT
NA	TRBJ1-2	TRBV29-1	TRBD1	CSVEEAIQGPFIYGYTF	TGCAGCGTTGAAGAAGCAATACAGGGGCCCTTCATTTATGGCTACACCTTC
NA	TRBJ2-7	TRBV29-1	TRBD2	CSVRSGGHYEQYF	TGCAGCGTGAGAAGCGGGGGGCACTACGAGCAGTACTTC
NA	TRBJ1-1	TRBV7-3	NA	CASSQRQEQGEAFF	TGTGCCAGCAGCCAGCGACAGGAACAAGGTGAAGCTTTCTTT
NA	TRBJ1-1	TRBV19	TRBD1	CASSMDGQGLLLNTEAFF	TGTGCCAGTAGTATGGATGGACAGGGACTATTATTGAACACTGAAGCTTTCTTT
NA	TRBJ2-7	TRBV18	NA	CASSPGRGAYEQYF	TGTGCCAGCTCACCAGGCAGGGGAGCCTACGAGCAGTACTTC